A single sample gave rise to the 31 T cell receptor beta chains below, sequenced in a study of blood T cell repertoires in COVID-19. Profiling relied on immunoSEQ multiplex PCR, and the TCRdb table lists in-frame clones only, not all of them. The top ten hold 5.5% to 7% of the sample, which has around 150,000 clones, about four fifths seen once. Sequences were obtained from peripheral blood. These receptors were collected from a human donor in a cohort sampled during active COVID-19.

The chain couples TRBV27 to TRBJ2-3, with D possibly being TRBD1 (5 bases). Trimming took off 2 bases at V and 3 bases at J, with 15 bases between the two ends. The germline V gene has CDR1 MNHEY and CDR2 SMNVEV (reference sequence). CDR3 length: 16 amino acids. The CDR3 sequence: CASSLNSRVSTDTQYF. The DNA for the CDR3 is TGTGCCAGCAGTTTAAATAGCAGGGTTTCAACAGATACGCAGTATTTT.

This clone showed up just a few times. The chain joins TRBV28 to TRBJ2-4; TRBD1 matches at 8 bases. The CDR3 has 15 residues. The junction had 4 bases not matched to a gene; V was cut back by 2 bases and J by 4 bases. From germline, CDR1 is MDHEN and CDR2 SYDVKM. The CDR3 DNA reads as TGTGCCAGCAGTTTAGGGACAGGAGGAAAAAACATTCAGTACTTC. This translates into CASSLGTGGKNIQYF.

Note on this clone: Additional DNA sequences in this sample encode the identical CDR3. As DNA, the CDR3 is TGTGCCAGCTCCCCGGGACTAGCGGGGCTACTAGCCAAAAACATTCAGTACTTC. Amino acid sequence: CASSPGLAGLLAKNIQYF. The genes are TRBV18 and TRBJ2-4; 13 bases fit TRBD2. The V and J ends lost 6 bases and 0 bases, in that order; junction bases with no gene match: 8. The germline V gene has CDR1 KGHSH and CDR2 LQKENI. The CDR3 loop spans 18 amino acids.

The rearrangement joins TRBV6-2 or TRBV6-3 to TRBJ1-2; D unclear. Between the trimmed V and J ends, which lost 2 bases and 3 bases, there was a span of 7 bases. The CDR3 length is 13 residues. Per germline, CDR1 MNHEY and CDR2 SVGEGT. The CDR3 loop reads CASSYEGDYGYTF. Here the CDR3 DNA reads TGTGCCAGCAGTTACGAGGGCGACTATGGCTACACCTTC.

This chain links TRBV5-1 with TRBJ2-6; tentatively, D is TRBD1 (5 bases). CDR1 and CDR2 from the germline V gene are SGHRS and YFSETQ. The ends were cut back, 6 bases at V and 0 bases at J, with 10 bases in the middle. The CDR3 is made up of 15 amino acids. The CDR3 DNA is TGCGCCAGCACTTCAGGGTCCTCTGGGGCCAACGTCCTGACTTTC. This translates into CASTSGSSGANVLTF.

The chain couples TRBV5-1 to TRBJ2-3, with 9 bases that match TRBD2. The CDR3 covers 16 residues. Germline CDR1 and CDR2: SGHRS and YFSETQ. The trim removed 3 bases at V and 0 bases at J, leaving 5 bases unmatched. The CDR3 is CASSSGTSSSTDTQYF. CDR3 nucleotides: TGCGCCAGCAGCTCCGGGACTAGCAGTAGCACAGATACGCAGTATTTT. Combining the CDR3 with reference TRBV5-1 and TRBJ2-3 gives the whole variable domain KAGVTQTPRYLIKTRGQQVTLSCSPISGHRSVSWYQQTPGQGLQFLFEYFSETQRNKGNFPGRFSGRQFSNSRSEMNVSTLELGDSALYLCASSSGTSSSTDTQYFGPGTRLTVL.

The chain joins TRBV5-6 to TRBJ2-3; TRBD2 might be the D (6 bases). Trimming stripped 4 bases from V and 7 bases from J, with 10 bases between. There are 12 residues in the CDR3. CDR1 is SGHDT, CDR2 YYEEEE, per germline. CDR3: CASSQEGYTQYF. The CDR3 nucleotides read TGTGCCAGCAGCCAGGAGGGTTATACGCAGTATTTT.

The J gene is TRBJ2-7, the V gene TRBV5-6; tentatively, D is TRBD2 (6 bases). The CDR3 contains 12 residues. V lost 4 bases and J 7 bases, leaving 12 bases between the germline ends. Germline-derived CDR1 and CDR2 are SGHDT and YYEEEE. In DNA form, the CDR3 reads TGTGCCAGCAGCCCGGGGGTGGGTGAGCAGTACTTC. It translates to CASSPGVGEQYF.

The J gene is TRBJ1-5, the V gene TRBV19, with D possibly matching TRBD1 (6 bases). V was clipped by 10 bases and J by 0 bases, with 10 bases between them. The germline gives CDR1 LNHDA, CDR2 SQIVND (reference sequence). The CDR3 is 13 amino acids. The CDR3 is CATRDISNQPQHF. As DNA, the CDR3 is TGTGCCACCCGGGACATTAGCAATCAGCCCCAGCATTTT.

The chain carries TRBV10-3 and TRBJ1-5; D is perhaps TRBD1 (5 bases). Per germline, CDR1 ENHRY and CDR2 SYGVKD. The CDR3 runs 14 residues. V was pared by 4 bases and J by 4 bases, with 11 bases between. CDR3: CAISGGASNQPQHF. The CDR3, as DNA: TGTGCCATCAGTGGCGGGGCAAGTAATCAGCCCCAGCATTTT.

This clone was observed once. The rearrangement uses TRBV5-1 and TRBJ2-1; a weak D match, TRBD2 (5 bases). This CDR3 has 13 amino acids. CDR1 and CDR2 from the germline V gene are SGHRS and YFSETQ. The ends were cut back, 0 bases at V and 10 bases at J, with 11 bases in the middle. Here the CDR3 reads CASSLEGRGEQFF. In nucleotides, the CDR3 is TGCGCCAGCAGCTTGGAGGGCCGAGGGGAGCAGTTCTTC.

The chain couples TRBV18 to TRBJ2-5; tentative D call: TRBD2 (5 bases). Germline values: CDR1 KGHSH, CDR2 LQKENI. This CDR3 is built from 13 residues. The germline V and J ends were trimmed by 2 bases and 5 bases, with 9 bases remaining between them. CDR3 in DNA: TGTGCCAGCTCACCAAAAGGCGGGGAGACCCAGTACTTC. Amino acids: CASSPKGGETQYF.

The rearrangement joins TRBV3-1 (or the pseudogene TRBV3-2) to TRBJ2-2, with D unresolved. The V gene's germline CDR1 is LGHDT and CDR2 YNNKEL (reference sequence). Trimming shortened V by 2 bases and J by 10 bases, and 8 bases separated the two germline ends. This CDR3 comprises 12 residues. The CDR3 DNA sequence: TGTGCCAGCAGCCAACACCTAGAGGAGCTGTTTTTT. Amino acid sequence: CASSQHLEELFF.

In DNA, the CDR3 is TGTGCCTGGAGGGACAACTACGAGCAGTACTTC. Encoded protein: CAWRDNYEQYF. The chain links TRBV30 to TRBJ2-7; perhaps TRBD1 as D (5 bases). V was cut by 3 bases and J by 3 bases, with 6 bases left in between. The CDR3 loop spans 11 amino acids. Germline values: CDR1 GTSNPN, CDR2 SVGIG (reference sequence).

The chain employs TRBV19 and TRBJ2-3; TRBD2 is a possible D gene (6 bases). Germline CDR1 is LNHDA and CDR2 is SQIVND (reference sequence). The CDR3 extends over 15 amino acids. The V and J ends lost 3 bases and 4 bases respectively, with 14 bases between them. CDR3 amino acids: CASSIGAGWPDTQYF. The CDR3 nucleotides are TGTGCCAGTAGTATTGGGGCGGGGTGGCCAGATACGCAGTATTTT.

This clone was picked up a small number of times. The chain is built from TRBV7-9 and TRBJ2-1; the match to TRBD2 covers 11 bases. Unmatched junction bases numbered 1, after V lost 3 bases and J lost 9 bases. The CDR3 sequence is 13 residues long. CDR1 is SEHNR and CDR2 is FQNEAQ in the germline V gene (reference sequence). The CDR3 DNA follows: TGTGCCAGCAGCTTTAGCGGGGGGGGTGAGCAGTTCTTC. Translated: CASSFSGGGEQFF.

The V and J genes are TRBV27 and TRBJ1-4; D gene unclear. The V end was cut by 3 bases, the J end by 0 bases, with 8 bases between. CDR1 and CDR2 from the germline V gene are MNHEY and SMNVEV (reference sequence). CDR3 length equals 15 residues. CDR3 region: CASSFRTATNEKLFF. The CDR3 bases are TGTGCCAGCAGTTTCCGGACTGCAACTAATGAAAAACTGTTTTTT.

This chain connects TRBV7-3 to TRBJ2-1; D possibly corresponds to TRBD1 (6 bases). The V end was cut by 5 bases, the J end by 10 bases, with 15 bases between. The CDR3 sequence is 13 residues long. In germline, CDR1 is SGHTA, CDR2 FQGTGA. The CDR3 nucleotides read TGTGCCAGCAGCCTCTCGTCCGGGACAGAGCAGTTCTTC. It codes for CASSLSSGTEQFF. The variable domain in full, completed from reference TRBV7-3 and TRBJ2-1, reads GAGVSQTPSNKVTEKGKYVELRCDPISGHTALYWYRQSLGQGPEFLIYFQGTGAADDSGLPNDRFFAVRPEGSVSTLKIQRTERGDSAVYLCASSLSSGTEQFFGPGTRLTVL.

Only one count was recorded for this clone. V is TRBV19 and J is TRBJ2-2, with D tentatively TRBD2 (7 bases). The CDR3 is made up of 14 amino acids. The V end was cut by 7 bases, the J end by 3 bases, with 12 bases between. Per germline, CDR1 LNHDA and CDR2 SQIVND (reference sequence). In DNA, the CDR3 is TGTGCCAGTAAGGAGGGGGGGTACACCGGGGAGCTGTTTTTT. It is translated as CASKEGGYTGELFF.

V gene TRBV5-1 combines with J gene TRBJ1-3; TRBD1 agrees at 8 bases. There are 17 residues in the CDR3. Trimming cost V 0 bases and J 0 bases; bases outside gene matches: 5. The germline gives CDR1 SGHRS, CDR2 YFSETQ. CDR3 bases: TGCGCCAGCAGCTTGGCCTCTGGACAGGGCTCTGGAAACACCATATATTTT. Its protein product is CASSLASGQGSGNTIYF.

Remarks on this clone: Other DNA sequences from this sample encode an identical CDR3 as well. V is TRBV7-2 and J is TRBJ2-1; D might be TRBD1 (6 bases). The CDR3 spans 14 residues. Germline V gives CDR1 SGHTA, CDR2 FQGNSA. Trimming shortened V by 5 bases and J by 2 bases, and 10 bases separated the two germline ends. The CDR3, as DNA: TGTGCCAGCAGCAGCCGACAGGCCTACAATGAGCAGTTCTTC. This encodes CASSSRQAYNEQFF.

The rearrangement links TRBV15 to TRBJ1-2; perhaps TRBD1 as D (5 bases). The length of the CDR3 is 14 residues. V was shortened by 0 bases and J by 5 bases, with 10 bases between the two germline ends. Germline V gene sequence: CDR1 LNHNV, CDR2 YYDKDF (reference sequence). The CDR3: CATSRDKGPYGYTF. The CDR3, as DNA: TGTGCCACCAGCAGAGACAAGGGGCCTTATGGCTACACCTTC.

The gene calls are TRBV5-1 and TRBJ1-5; D ambiguous. V was cut by 3 bases and J by 6 bases, with 10 bases left in between. The CDR3 extends over 13 amino acids. Germline values: CDR1 SGHRS, CDR2 YFSETQ. The CDR3 coding sequence is TGCGCCAGCAGCTACGGGGAGAGTCAGCCCCAGCATTTT. Translation: CASSYGESQPQHF.

The V call is TRBV19, the J call TRBJ2-2, with D hard to call. V lost 3 bases and J 6 bases, leaving 11 bases between the germline ends. This CDR3 has 14 amino acids. CDR1 LNHDA and CDR2 SQIVND come from the germline V gene (reference sequence). CDR3 sequence (DNA): TGTGCCAGTAGTATCACAACCGGGTCCGGGGAGCTGTTTTTT. This translates into CASSITTGSGELFF.

The gene calls are TRBV6-2 or TRBV6-3 and TRBJ2-1; no reliable D call. CDR1 and CDR2 (germline): MNHEY, SVGEGT. The CDR3 spans 16 residues. V shed 6 bases and J shed 3 bases, with 18 bases lying between them. CDR3: CASSLIDGWSYNEQFF. The CDR3 region has the DNA TGTGCCAGCAGCTTGATTGACGGTTGGAGCTACAATGAGCAGTTCTTC.

V is TRBV6-5 and J is TRBJ1-5; 8 bases match TRBD1. The CDR3 spans 13 residues. Germline CDR1 MNHEY, CDR2 SVGAGI. The ends lost 11 bases at V and 3 bases at J; junction bases unmatched: 6. CDR3 in DNA: TGTGCCTCCGGGACAGGCTACAATCAGCCCCAGCATTTT. As protein: CASGTGYNQPQHF.

This clone has more than one count but fewer than ten. V usage is TRBV9 and J usage is TRBJ1-1, with 7 bases fitting TRBD1. From germline, CDR1 is SGDLS and CDR2 YYNGEE. V trimming: 2 bases; J trimming: 4 bases; junction bases outside the gene matches: 11. The CDR3 contains 16 residues. The CDR3 nucleotides read TGTGCCAGCAGCGTCCTCACACAGGGGCTGGGCACTGAAGCTTTCTTT. Protein sequence: CASSVLTQGLGTEAFF.

The chain links TRBV6-5 to TRBJ1-6; possibly TRBD1 for D (5 bases). V lost 6 bases, J lost 8 bases, and 11 bases lay in between. Germline CDR1 is MNHEY and CDR2 is SVGAGI. CDR3 length: 13 amino acids. CDR3 nucleotides: TGTGCCAGCAGGATTTTCAGGGATTCACCCCTCCACTTT. Translation: CASRIFRDSPLHF.

This chain joins TRBV3-1 (or the pseudogene TRBV3-2) and TRBJ2-7, with D possibly matching TRBD1 (6 bases). This CDR3 spans 13 amino acids. Germline CDR1 LGHDT, CDR2 YNNKEL (reference sequence). Trimming stripped 5 bases from V and 0 bases from J, with 8 bases between. The CDR3 is CASSWDNSYEQYF. The CDR3 nucleotides read TGTGCCAGCAGCTGGGACAACTCCTACGAGCAGTACTTC.

The chain carries TRBV3-1 (or the pseudogene TRBV3-2) and TRBJ2-1, with 7 bases fitting TRBD2. There are 17 residues in the CDR3. Per germline, CDR1 LGHDT and CDR2 YNNKEL (reference sequence). J gave up 4 bases and V 1 base, and 10 bases lay outside the gene matches. The CDR3 sequence: CASSQVPVAGLYNEQFF. CDR3 sequence (DNA): TGTGCCAGCAGCCAAGTCCCCGTAGCGGGTCTATACAATGAGCAGTTCTTC.

The chain employs TRBV18 and TRBJ2-5; D possibly corresponds to TRBD1 (5 bases). From germline, CDR1 is KGHSH and CDR2 LQKENI. The CDR3 is 15 amino acids. Trimming took off 5 bases at V and 2 bases at J, with 15 bases between the two ends. As DNA, the CDR3 is TGTGCCAGCTCAGAGCAACAGGTTTCACAAGAGACCCAGTACTTC. Its protein product is CASSEQQVSQETQYF. Looking up the rest from reference TRBV18 and TRBJ2-5 gives the full variable domain: NAGVMQNPRHLVRRRGQEARLRCSPMKGHSHVYWYRQLPEEGLKFMVYLQKENIIDESGMPKERFSAEFPKEGPSILRIQQVVRGDSAAYFCASSEQQVSQETQYFGPGTRLLVL.